The 27 T cell receptor beta chains reported below all come from one sample, sequenced in a study of T cells in narcolepsy. The repertoire was sequenced with immunoSEQ multiplex PCR; TCRdb's copy has only in-frame clones and lacks some. The table records approximately 28,000 clones, about 80% of them present only once. Sequences were obtained from memory (CD45RA-) CD4+ T cells from blood. Every receptor here comes from a human donor in good health.

This chain joins TRBV11-1 and TRBJ1-5; D unclear. The V gene lost 1 base and the J gene lost 6 bases, with 16 bases spanning the gap. The CDR3 is 16 residues long. Germline V gene sequence: CDR1 SGHAT, CDR2 FQDESV (reference sequence). CDR3 nucleotides: TGTGCCAGCAGCTTAGGTGGTCAGGTATGGCGTCAGCCCCAGCATTTT. Its protein product is CASSLGGQVWRQPQHF.

V gene TRBV5-1 combines with J gene TRBJ2-7; D is unclear. CDR1 and CDR2 (germline): SGHRS, YFSETQ. The ends were cut back, 0 bases at V and 6 bases at J, with 16 bases in the middle. CDR3 length equals 15 residues. In nucleotides, the CDR3 is TGCGCCAGCAGCTTGGTGGCAGACCCGGTAGGCGAGCAGTACTTC. This sequence encodes CASSLVADPVGEQYF.

V is TRBV11-2 and J is TRBJ2-1; 8 positions match TRBD1. The V gene's germline CDR1 is SGHAT and CDR2 FQNNGV. This CDR3 spans 15 amino acids. Trimming at V came to 1 base and at J to 4 bases, leaving 3 bases not matched to a gene. The DNA of the CDR3 is TGTGCCAGCAGCTTAGTACAGGGGGGTTACAATGAGCAGTTCTTC. Translated, it gives CASSLVQGGYNEQFF.

V is TRBV7-8 and J is TRBJ2-1, with a possible D match to TRBD2 (7 bases). This CDR3 contains 16 residues. V lost 5 bases and J lost 7, with 21 bases in between. Germline-derived CDR1 and CDR2 are SGHVS and FQNEAQ. CDR3 DNA sequence: TGTGCCAGCAGCCGAGCAGGTGGGGGGGCTGGTAATGAGCAGTTCTTC. Its translation: CASSRAGGGAGNEQFF.

This clone appeared a few times. The chain uses TRBV29-1 and TRBJ1-3; D remains ambiguous. V lost 7 bases and J lost 0, with 7 bases in between. Per germline, CDR1 SQVTM and CDR2 ANQGSEA. The CDR3 is 12 amino acids. CDR3 amino acids: CSARLSGNTIYF. CDR3 DNA: TGCAGCGCACGCCTCTCTGGAAACACCATATATTTT.

The table lists this clone with a few counts. This rearrangement joins TRBV2 to TRBJ1-2, with a tentative D call TRBD1 (5 bases). Germline CDR1 is SNHLY and CDR2 is FYNNEI. The germline V and J ends were trimmed by 7 bases and 4 bases, with 16 bases remaining between them. The CDR3 is 14 residues long. This chain's CDR3 is CASNKERGVYGYTF. The CDR3 DNA reads TGTGCCAGCAACAAAGAACGAGGGGTCTATGGCTACACCTTC. Full variable domain (remainder filled in from reference TRBV2 and TRBJ1-2): EPEVTQTPSHQVTQMGQEVILRCVPISNHLYFYWYRQILGQKVEFLVSFYNNEISEKSEIFDDQFSVERPDGSNFTLKIRSTKLEDSAMYFCASNKERGVYGYTFGSGTRLTVV.

This chain uses TRBV5-1 with TRBJ2-3; D unclear. Germline loops: CDR1 SGHRS, CDR2 YFSETQ. V gave up 0 bases and J gave up 4 bases, with 9 bases separating them. CDR3 length: 14 amino acids. The CDR3 sequence is CASSLATDADTQYF. In DNA, the CDR3 is TGCGCCAGCAGCTTGGCCACGGACGCAGATACGCAGTATTTT.

The chain carries TRBV27 and TRBJ2-7, with D possibly being TRBD1 (5 bases). The ends were cut back, 0 bases at V and 0 bases at J, with 9 bases in the middle. The CDR3 runs 15 residues. Germline lookup yields CDR1 MNHEY and CDR2 SMNVEV (reference sequence). CDR3 bases: TGTGCCAGCAGTTTATCTCTCCAGGGCTCCTACGAGCAGTACTTC. It is translated as CASSLSLQGSYEQYF.

The CDR3 DNA sequence: TGTGCCAGTAGTATAGACCAGTTGACAGCTGGCCCCCAAAACATTCAGTACTTC. It specifies CASSIDQLTAGPQNIQYF. This chain uses TRBV19 with TRBJ2-4, with D tentatively TRBD1 (5 bases). CDR3 length equals 18 residues. The V and J ends lost 0 bases and 5 bases respectively, with 20 bases between them. The V gene's germline CDR1 is LNHDA and CDR2 SQIVND (reference sequence).

This chain joins TRBV7-6 and TRBJ1-5; D gene uncertain. This CDR3 comprises 14 residues. The germline V and J ends were trimmed by 4 bases and 0 bases, with 7 bases remaining between them. Germline V gene lookup returns CDR1 SGHVS and CDR2 FNYEAQ. CDR3 coding DNA: TGTGCCAGCAGCTCGGAATATAGCAATCAGCCCCAGCATTTT. It specifies CASSSEYSNQPQHF.

The chain employs TRBV4-1 and TRBJ1-3; a possible D gene is TRBD1 (6 bases). Trimming took 4 bases from V and 4 from J, leaving 20 bases between them. This CDR3 is built from 17 residues. The V gene's germline CDR1 is MGHRA and CDR2 YSYEKL. This CDR3 is CASSPGGGGRRGNTIYF. In DNA, the CDR3 is TGCGCCAGCAGCCCAGGTGGCGGGGGGCGCCGAGGAAACACCATATATTTT.

CDR3 bases: TGTGCCTGGAGCGGACCCCCGTCGACCCAGTACTTC. It is translated as CAWSGPPSTQYF. The rearrangement joins TRBV30 to TRBJ2-5; D gene uncertain. This CDR3 has 12 amino acids. The V gene's germline CDR1 is GTSNPN and CDR2 SVGIG (reference sequence). V lost 3 bases and J lost 7, with 12 bases in between.

The chain has TRBV2 and TRBJ1-1; D not resolved. Per germline, CDR1 SNHLY and CDR2 FYNNEI. The CDR3 is made up of 14 amino acids. Trimming pared 6 bases from V and 1 base from J, leaving 12 bases between. This CDR3 reads CASRERKENTEAFF. The DNA of the CDR3 is TGTGCCAGCAGGGAACGTAAAGAGAACACTGAAGCTTTCTTT.

The chain combines TRBV5-4 with TRBJ2-5, with TRBD1 identical over 7 bases. CDR1 and CDR2 (germline): SGHNT, YYREEE (reference sequence). After removal of 4 bases from V and 2 bases from J, the junction contained 5 bases not matched to a gene. This CDR3 is 14 amino acids long. The CDR3 sequence is CASSQTGMQETQYF. Here the CDR3 DNA reads TGTGCCAGCAGCCAGACAGGGATGCAAGAGACCCAGTACTTC.

The V and J genes are TRBV5-4 and TRBJ2-1; D possibly corresponds to TRBD2 (5 bases). The CDR3 is 14 amino acids. CDR1 is SGHNT and CDR2 is YYREEE in the germline V gene (reference sequence). The germline V and J ends were trimmed by 2 bases and 4 bases, with 10 bases remaining between them. Written as DNA, the CDR3 is TGTGCCAGCAGCTTAGTAGGCGGGTACAATGAGCAGTTCTTC. Encoded protein: CASSLVGGYNEQFF.

The chain employs TRBV28 and TRBJ2-7; TRBD2 agrees at 7 bases. V lost 5 bases and J lost 6; bases outside the gene matches: 16. The CDR3 is made up of 16 amino acids. Per germline, CDR1 MDHEN and CDR2 SYDVKM. CDR3: CASSLHPSAGAGEQYF. For the CDR3, the DNA is TGTGCCAGCAGTCTCCACCCCTCGGCGGGAGCAGGCGAGCAGTACTTC. The full variable domain, with the rest looked up from reference TRBV28 and TRBJ2-7, is DVKVTQSSRYLVKRTGEKVFLECVQDMDHENMFWYRQDPGLGLRLIYFSYDVKMKEKGDIPEGYSVSREKKERFSLILESASTNQTSMYLCASSLHPSAGAGEQYFGPGTRLTVT.

The CDR3 coding sequence is TGTGCCAGCAGCCCCCCGGGACAGGGAGGCGAGCAGTACTTC. This codes for CASSPPGQGGEQYF. V is TRBV28 and J is TRBJ2-7; 9 bases match TRBD1. The CDR3 is 14 residues long. Germline V lookup: CDR1 MDHEN, CDR2 SYDVKM. Losses at the gene ends were 6 bases for V and 6 bases for J; bases not matched to a gene: 9.

The chain joins TRBV10-1 to TRBJ2-1; D may be TRBD2 (5 bases). CDR1 is WNHNN and CDR2 is SYGVQD in the germline V gene (reference sequence). Trimming stripped 6 bases from V and 7 bases from J, with 10 bases between. CDR3 size: 12 residues. DNA of the CDR3: TGCGCCAGCAGCGGTACTAGGAATGAGCAGTTCTTC. Its protein product is CASSGTRNEQFF.

CDR3 nucleotides: TGTGCCACCAGGGGGACAGAAGCTTACAATGAGCAGTTCTTC. It specifies CATRGTEAYNEQFF. The chain recombines TRBV15 with TRBJ2-1, with 7 nucleotides matching TRBD1. V lost 6 bases to trimming and J lost 4 bases; unmatched junction nucleotides: 6. CDR1 is LNHNV and CDR2 is YYDKDF in the germline V gene (reference sequence). The CDR3 extends over 14 amino acids.

This chain uses TRBV6-5 with TRBJ1-5, with 9 bases identical to TRBD1. Germline V gene data show CDR1 as MNHEY and CDR2 as SVGAGI. Trimming took 6 bases from V and 6 from J; bases not matched to a gene: 9. This CDR3 has 15 residues. This CDR3 reads CASSPRQGDFQPQHF. The DNA of the CDR3 is TGTGCCAGCAGCCCCCGACAGGGGGACTTTCAGCCCCAGCATTTT.

The gene calls are TRBV5-1 and TRBJ1-4, with 8 nucleotides matching TRBD1. The V segment lost 2 bases and the J segment 5 bases; nucleotides outside the gene matches: 2. Germline loops: CDR1 SGHRS, CDR2 YFSETQ. The CDR3 loop spans 14 amino acids. The CDR3 DNA sequence: TGCGCCAGCAGCTTCGGGACAGGCAATGAAAAACTGTTTTTT. It encodes CASSFGTGNEKLFF.

The chain joins TRBV7-3 to TRBJ1-2; 7 bases fit TRBD1. The length of the CDR3 is 16 residues. V shed 5 bases and J 6 bases; nucleotides not matched to a gene: 15. Germline V gene lookup returns CDR1 SGHTA and CDR2 FQGTGA. The CDR3 DNA reads as TGTGCCAGCAGCCTTCAACCGGGGGACAGACAAGATGGCTACACCTTC. This translates into CASSLQPGDRQDGYTF.

V and J are TRBV30 and TRBJ1-3; D uncertain. The CDR3 consists of 13 residues. Germline V gene data show CDR1 as GTSNPN and CDR2 as SVGIG (reference sequence). Between the trimmed V and J ends, which lost 0 bases and 0 bases, there was a span of 3 bases. CDR3 nucleotide sequence: TGTGCCTGGAGTGTACTCTCTGGAAACACCATATATTTT. Its protein is CAWSVLSGNTIYF.

CDR3 nucleotide sequence: TGTGCCAGCAGCCCTGGAGGGGGCCCCTACTCTGGGGCCAACGTCCTGACTTTC. Its translation: CASSPGGGPYSGANVLTF. The chain carries TRBV11-1 and TRBJ2-6, with D possibly matching TRBD1 (7 bases). Trimming pared 5 bases from V and 0 bases from J, leaving 17 bases between. In germline, CDR1 is SGHAT, CDR2 FQDESV (reference sequence). The CDR3 spans 18 residues.

The rearrangement joins TRBV6-5 to TRBJ2-7, with 10 bases matching TRBD2. The CDR3 runs 13 residues. V gave up 7 bases and J gave up 2 bases; unmatched junction bases: 2. Per the germline V gene, CDR1 is MNHEY and CDR2 is SVGAGI. The chain's CDR3 is CASTTSGPYEQYF. DNA of the CDR3: TGTGCCAGCACGACTAGCGGGCCCTACGAGCAGTACTTC.

This clone came up a few times. This chain joins TRBV11-2 and TRBJ2-3; D gene unclear. CDR3 size: 12 residues. V lost 5 bases, J lost 3 bases, and 6 bases lay in between. Germline V lookup: CDR1 SGHAT, CDR2 FQNNGV. CDR3 protein: CASSLQTDTQYF. The CDR3 DNA follows: TGTGCCAGCAGCCTACAAACAGATACGCAGTATTTT.

The chain combines TRBV7-8 with TRBJ2-1, with 7 bases lining up with TRBD1. The CDR3 length is 16 residues. With 3 bases clipped from V and 4 bases from J, the junction kept 9 bases outside the gene matches. Looked up from germline, CDR1 is SGHVS and CDR2 is FQNEAQ. The CDR3 DNA reads TGTGCCAGCAGCTTGACGGGACAGCCTAATTACAATGAGCAGTTCTTC. Protein: CASSLTGQPNYNEQFF.